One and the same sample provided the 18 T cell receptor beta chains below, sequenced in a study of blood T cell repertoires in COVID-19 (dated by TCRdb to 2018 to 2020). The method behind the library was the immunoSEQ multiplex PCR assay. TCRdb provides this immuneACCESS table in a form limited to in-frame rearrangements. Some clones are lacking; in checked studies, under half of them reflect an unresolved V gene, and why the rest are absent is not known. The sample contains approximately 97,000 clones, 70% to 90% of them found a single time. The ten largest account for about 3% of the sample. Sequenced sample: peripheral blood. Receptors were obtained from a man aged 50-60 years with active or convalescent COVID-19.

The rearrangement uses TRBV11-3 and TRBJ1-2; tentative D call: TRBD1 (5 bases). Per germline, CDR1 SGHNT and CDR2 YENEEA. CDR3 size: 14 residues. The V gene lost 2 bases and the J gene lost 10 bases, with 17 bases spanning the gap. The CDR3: CASSLFSQGRNYTF. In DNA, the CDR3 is TGTGCCAGCAGCTTATTTTCCCAGGGTCGGAACTACACCTTC.

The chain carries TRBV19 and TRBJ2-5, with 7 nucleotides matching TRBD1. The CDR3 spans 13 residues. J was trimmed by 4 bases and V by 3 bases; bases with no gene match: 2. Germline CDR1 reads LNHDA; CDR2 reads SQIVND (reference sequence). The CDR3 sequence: CASSMTGIETQYF. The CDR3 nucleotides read TGTGCCAGTAGTATGACAGGGATAGAGACCCAGTACTTC. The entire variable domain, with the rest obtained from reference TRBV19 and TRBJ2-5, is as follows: DGGITQSPKYLFRKEGQNVTLSCEQNLNHDAMYWYRQDPGQGLRLIYYSQIVNDFQKGDIAEGYSVSREKKESFPLTVTSAQKNPTAFYLCASSMTGIETQYFGPGTRLLVL.

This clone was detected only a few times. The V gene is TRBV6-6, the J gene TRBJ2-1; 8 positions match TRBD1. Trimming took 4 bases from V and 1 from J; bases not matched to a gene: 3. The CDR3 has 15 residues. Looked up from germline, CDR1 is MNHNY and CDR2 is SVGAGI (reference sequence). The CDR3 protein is CASSSGQVSYNEQFF. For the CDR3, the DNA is TGTGCCAGCAGTTCGGGACAGGTGTCCTACAATGAGCAGTTCTTC.

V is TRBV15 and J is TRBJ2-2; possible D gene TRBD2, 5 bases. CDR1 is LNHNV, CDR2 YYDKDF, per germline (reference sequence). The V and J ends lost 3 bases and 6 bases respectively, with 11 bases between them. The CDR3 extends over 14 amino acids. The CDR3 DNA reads TGTGCCACCAGCAGGGAACTAGAGTCCGGGGAGCTGTTTTTT. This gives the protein CATSRELESGELFF. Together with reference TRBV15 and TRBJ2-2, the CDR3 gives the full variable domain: DAMVIQNPRYQVTQFGKPVTLSCSQTLNHNVMYWYQQKSSQAPKLLFHYYDKDFNNEADTPDNFQSRRPNTSFCFLDIRSPGLGDTAMYLCATSRELESGELFFGEGSRLTVL.

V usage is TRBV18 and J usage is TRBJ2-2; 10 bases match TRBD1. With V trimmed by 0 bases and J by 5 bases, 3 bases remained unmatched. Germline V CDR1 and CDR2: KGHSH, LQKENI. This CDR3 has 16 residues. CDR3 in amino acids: CASSPPTGGATGELFF. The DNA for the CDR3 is TGTGCCAGCTCACCACCGACAGGGGGCGCAACCGGGGAGCTGTTTTTT.

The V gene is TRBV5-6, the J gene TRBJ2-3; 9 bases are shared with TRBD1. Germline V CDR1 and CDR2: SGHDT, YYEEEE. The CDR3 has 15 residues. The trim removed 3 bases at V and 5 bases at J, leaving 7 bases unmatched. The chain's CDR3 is CASSSGTGKKDTQYF. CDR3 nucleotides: TGTGCCAGCAGCTCCGGGACAGGGAAAAAAGATACGCAGTATTTT.

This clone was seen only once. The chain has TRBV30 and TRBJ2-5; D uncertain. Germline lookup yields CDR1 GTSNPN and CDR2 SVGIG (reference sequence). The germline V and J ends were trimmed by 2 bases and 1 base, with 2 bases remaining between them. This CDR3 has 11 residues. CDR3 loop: CAWSLQETQYF. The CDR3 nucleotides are TGTGCCTGGAGTCTCCAAGAGACCCAGTACTTC.

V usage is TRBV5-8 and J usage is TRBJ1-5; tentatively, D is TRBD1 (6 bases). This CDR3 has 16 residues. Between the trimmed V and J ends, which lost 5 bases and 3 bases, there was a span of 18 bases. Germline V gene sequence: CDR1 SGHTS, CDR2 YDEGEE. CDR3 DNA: TGTGCCAGCAGAGCTTTTCAGGGGAGTTTCAATCAGCCCCAGCATTTT. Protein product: CASRAFQGSFNQPQHF.

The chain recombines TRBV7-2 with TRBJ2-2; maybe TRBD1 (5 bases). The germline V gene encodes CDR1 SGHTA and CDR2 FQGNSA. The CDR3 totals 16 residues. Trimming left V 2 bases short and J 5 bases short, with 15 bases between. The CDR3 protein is CASSLTQGMTTGELFF. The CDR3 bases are TGTGCCAGCAGCTTAACCCAGGGTATGACGACCGGGGAGCTGTTTTTT. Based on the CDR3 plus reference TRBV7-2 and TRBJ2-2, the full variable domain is GAGVSQSPSNKVTEKGKDVELRCDPISGHTALYWYRQSLGQGLEFLIYFQGNSAPDKSGLPSDRFSAERTGGSVSTLTIQRTQQEDSAVYLCASSLTQGMTTGELFFGEGSRLTVL.

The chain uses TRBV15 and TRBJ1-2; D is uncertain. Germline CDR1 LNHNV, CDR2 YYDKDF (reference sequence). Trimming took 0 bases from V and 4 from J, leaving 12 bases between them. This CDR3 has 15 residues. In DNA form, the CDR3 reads TGTGCCACCAGCAGAGAACGCGTGAACTTCTATGGCTACACCTTC. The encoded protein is CATSRERVNFYGYTF.

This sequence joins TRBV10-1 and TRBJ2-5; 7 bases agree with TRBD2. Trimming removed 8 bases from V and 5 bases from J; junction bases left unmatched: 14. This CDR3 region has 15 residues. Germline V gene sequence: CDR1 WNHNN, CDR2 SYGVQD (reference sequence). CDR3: CASAVGAGPRETQYF. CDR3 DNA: TGCGCCAGCGCCGTTGGAGCGGGGCCAAGGGAGACCCAGTACTTC.

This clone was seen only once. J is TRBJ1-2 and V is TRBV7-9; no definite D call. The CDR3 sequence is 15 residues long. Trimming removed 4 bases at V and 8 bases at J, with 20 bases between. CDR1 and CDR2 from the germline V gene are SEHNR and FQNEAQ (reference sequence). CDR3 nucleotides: TGTGCCAGCAGCTCATTAGGCGGGGATCTCTCAGGCTACACCTTC. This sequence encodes CASSSLGGDLSGYTF.

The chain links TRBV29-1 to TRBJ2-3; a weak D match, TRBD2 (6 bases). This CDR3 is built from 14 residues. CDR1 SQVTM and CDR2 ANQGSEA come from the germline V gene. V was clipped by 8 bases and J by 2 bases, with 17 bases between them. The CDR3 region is CSITPGLHTDTQYF. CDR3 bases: TGCAGCATAACACCGGGACTCCACACAGATACGCAGTATTTT.

As DNA, the CDR3 is TGTGCCAGCTCACCACCCGGTACCGTAAAAGACACTGAAGCTTTCTTT. This translates into CASSPPGTVKDTEAFF. V usage is TRBV18 and J usage is TRBJ1-1, with D uncertain. Germline V gene data show CDR1 as KGHSH and CDR2 as LQKENI. Trimming left V 0 bases short and J 3 bases short, with 14 bases between. This CDR3 comprises 16 residues.

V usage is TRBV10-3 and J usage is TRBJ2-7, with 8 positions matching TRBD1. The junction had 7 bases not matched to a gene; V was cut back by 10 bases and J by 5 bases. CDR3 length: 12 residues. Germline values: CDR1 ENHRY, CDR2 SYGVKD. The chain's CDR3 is CATQGAQDEQYV. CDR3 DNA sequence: TGTGCCACCCAGGGGGCGCAAGACGAGCAGTACGTC.

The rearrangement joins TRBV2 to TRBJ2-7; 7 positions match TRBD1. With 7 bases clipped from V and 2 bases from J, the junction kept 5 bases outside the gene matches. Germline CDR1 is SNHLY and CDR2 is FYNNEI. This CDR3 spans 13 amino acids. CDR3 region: CASNRDRAYEQYV. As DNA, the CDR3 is TGTGCCAGCAACCGGGACAGAGCCTACGAGCAGTACGTC.

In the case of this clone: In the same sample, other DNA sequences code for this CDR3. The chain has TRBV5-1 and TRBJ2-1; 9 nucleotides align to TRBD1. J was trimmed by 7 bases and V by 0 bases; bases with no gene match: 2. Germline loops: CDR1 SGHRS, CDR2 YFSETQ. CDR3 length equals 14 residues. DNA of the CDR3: TGCGCCAGCAGCTTGGGAGACAGGGGGAATGAGCAGTTCTTC. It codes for CASSLGDRGNEQFF.

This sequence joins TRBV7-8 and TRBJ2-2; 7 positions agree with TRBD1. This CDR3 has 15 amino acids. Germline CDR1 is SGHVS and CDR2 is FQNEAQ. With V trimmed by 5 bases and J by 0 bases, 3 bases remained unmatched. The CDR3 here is CASSLGTANTGELFF. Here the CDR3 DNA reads TGTGCCAGCAGCCTCGGGACAGCGAACACCGGGGAGCTGTTTTTT.